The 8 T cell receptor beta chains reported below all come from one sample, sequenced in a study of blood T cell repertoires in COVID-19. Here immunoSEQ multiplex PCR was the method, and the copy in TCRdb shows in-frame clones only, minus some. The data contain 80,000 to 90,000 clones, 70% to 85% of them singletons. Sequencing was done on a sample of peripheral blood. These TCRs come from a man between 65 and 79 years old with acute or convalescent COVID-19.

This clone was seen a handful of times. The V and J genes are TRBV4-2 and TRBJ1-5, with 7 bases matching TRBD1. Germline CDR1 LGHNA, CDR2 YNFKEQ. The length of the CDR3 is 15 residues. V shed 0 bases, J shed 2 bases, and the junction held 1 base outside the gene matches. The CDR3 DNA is TGTGCCAGCAGCCAAGACGGGACAGGCAATCAGCCCCAGCATTTT. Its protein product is CASSQDGTGNQPQHF.

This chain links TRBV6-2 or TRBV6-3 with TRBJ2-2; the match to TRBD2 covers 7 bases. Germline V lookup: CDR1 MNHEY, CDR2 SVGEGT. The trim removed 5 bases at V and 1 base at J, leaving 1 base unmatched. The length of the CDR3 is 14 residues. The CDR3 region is CASSRTRNTGELFF. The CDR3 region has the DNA TGTGCCAGCAGTCGGACTAGGAACACCGGGGAGCTGTTTTTT.

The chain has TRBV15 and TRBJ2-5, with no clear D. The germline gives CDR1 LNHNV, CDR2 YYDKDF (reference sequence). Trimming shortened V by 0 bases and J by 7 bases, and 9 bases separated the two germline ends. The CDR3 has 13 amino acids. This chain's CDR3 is CATSRDDMGTQYF. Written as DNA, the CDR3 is TGTGCCACCAGCAGAGATGACATGGGGACCCAGTACTTC. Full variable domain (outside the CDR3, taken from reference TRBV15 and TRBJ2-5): DAMVIQNPRYQVTQFGKPVTLSCSQTLNHNVMYWYQQKSSQAPKLLFHYYDKDFNNEADTPDNFQSRRPNTSFCFLDIRSPGLGDTAMYLCATSRDDMGTQYFGPGTRLLVL.

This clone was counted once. The CDR3 DNA follows: TGTGCCAGCAGCTTGGGACAGACATTTATCTATGGCTACACCTTC. Amino acids: CASSLGQTFIYGYTF. The chain has TRBV5-8 and TRBJ1-2; perhaps TRBD1 as D (5 bases). Germline-derived CDR1 and CDR2 are SGHTS and YDEGEE. This CDR3 has 15 amino acids. V was shortened by 0 bases and J by 4 bases, with 13 bases between the two germline ends. Variable domain in full (rest from reference TRBV5-8 and TRBJ1-2): EAGVTQSPTHLIKTRGQQATLRCSPISGHTSVYWYQQALGLGLQFLLWYDEGEERNRGNFPPRFSGRQFPNYSSELNVNALELEDSALYLCASSLGQTFIYGYTFGSGTRLTVV.

DNA of the CDR3: TGCGCCAGCAGTTTAGGGGGCACCTATAATTCACCCCTCCACTTT. This translates into CASSLGGTYNSPLHF. The chain is built from TRBV5-1 and TRBJ1-6; 7 bases fit TRBD1. Germline values: CDR1 SGHRS, CDR2 YFSETQ. The junction had 4 bases not matched to a gene; V was cut back by 5 bases and J by 2 bases. This CDR3 comprises 15 residues.

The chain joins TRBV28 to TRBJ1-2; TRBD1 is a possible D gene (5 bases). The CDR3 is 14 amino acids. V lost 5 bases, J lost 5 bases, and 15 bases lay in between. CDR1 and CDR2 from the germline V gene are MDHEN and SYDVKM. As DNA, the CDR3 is TGTGCCAGCAGTACGCAGACAGACAGTTATGGCTACACCTTC. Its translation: CASSTQTDSYGYTF.

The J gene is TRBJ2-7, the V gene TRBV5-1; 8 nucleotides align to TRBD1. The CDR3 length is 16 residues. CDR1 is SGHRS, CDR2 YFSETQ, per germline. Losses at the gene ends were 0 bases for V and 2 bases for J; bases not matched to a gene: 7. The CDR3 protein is CASSLELGQVPYEQYV. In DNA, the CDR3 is TGCGCCAGCAGCTTGGAGCTGGGACAGGTACCCTACGAGCAGTACGTC.

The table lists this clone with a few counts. The CDR3 DNA reads as TGTGCCAGCAGCTTGGTGGGGCGCGTGACCGGCTACACCTTC. The encoded protein is CASSLVGRVTGYTF. The chain uses TRBV5-6 and TRBJ1-2; D may be TRBD1 (5 bases). The germline gives CDR1 SGHDT, CDR2 YYEEEE. V was pared by 0 bases and J by 8 bases, with 14 bases between. The CDR3 loop spans 14 amino acids.